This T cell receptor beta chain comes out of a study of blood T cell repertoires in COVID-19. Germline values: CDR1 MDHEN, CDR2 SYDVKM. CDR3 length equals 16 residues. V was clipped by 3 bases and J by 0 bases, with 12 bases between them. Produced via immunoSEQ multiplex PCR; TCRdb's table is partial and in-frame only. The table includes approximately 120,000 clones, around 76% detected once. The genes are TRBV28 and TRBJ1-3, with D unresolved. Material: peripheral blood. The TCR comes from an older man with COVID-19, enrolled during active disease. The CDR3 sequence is CASSFYHADSGNTIYF. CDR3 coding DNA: TGTGCCAGCAGTTTCTACCACGCGGACTCTGGAAACACCATATATTTT.